Shown below are 25 T cell receptor beta chains from a single sample sequenced in a study of CD8 T cells in Susac syndrome (dated by TCRdb to about 2019). The method was the immunoSEQ multiplex PCR assay. RNA was extracted using the RNeasy kit, and roughly 0.5 to 1 ug of the RNA was reverse transcribed with random hexamers. TCRdb redid the processing of the public reads, applying fastp at Q25 and MiXCR, and retained in-frame beta chains. Identical CDR3 proteins give one entry, which carries the most common genes and DNA. For this sample the table gives about 120,000 distinct CDR3 sequences, of which about 93% were detected only once. Approximately 0.089% of the sample is taken by the ten largest. The sequenced sample consisted of CD4+ T cells from PBMCs. All receptors come from a human donor in good health.

This rearrangement joins TRBV30 to TRBJ2-1; D possibly corresponds to TRBD2 (5 bases). Trimming stripped 3 bases from V and 4 bases from J, with 10 bases between. Germline CDR1 GTSNPN, CDR2 SVGIG (reference sequence). The CDR3 is 13 residues long. The CDR3: CAWRLALYNEQFF. The CDR3, as DNA: TGTGCCTGGAGGCTAGCTCTTTACAATGAGCAGTTCTTC.

The chain recombines TRBV29-1 with TRBJ2-3, with 13 bases that match TRBD2. In germline, CDR1 is SQVTM, CDR2 ANQGSEA. The CDR3 covers 15 residues. V trimming: 6 bases; J trimming: 4 bases; junction bases outside the gene matches: 7. In DNA, the CDR3 is TGCAGCGTCCCTGTACTAGCGGGAGGGCCAGATACGCAGTATTTT. Residues: CSVPVLAGGPDTQYF.

The chain carries TRBV25-1 and TRBJ2-2, with D perhaps matching TRBD1 (6 bases). Germline V gives CDR1 MGHDK, CDR2 SYGVNS. V was shortened by 4 bases and J by 3 bases, with 18 bases between the two germline ends. The CDR3 covers 17 residues. The CDR3 loop is CASSAQRGGRDTGELFF. CDR3 in DNA: TGTGCCAGCAGTGCCCAGCGTGGGGGCCGGGACACCGGGGAGCTGTTTTTT.

The gene calls are TRBV2 and TRBJ2-4; a possible D gene is TRBD1 (5 bases). CDR1 and CDR2 from the germline V gene are SNHLY and FYNNEI. The CDR3 has 13 residues. Between the trimmed V and J ends, which lost 1 base and 8 bases, there was a span of 9 bases. CDR3 in DNA: TGTGCCAGCAGTGAAGGGGTAGGGGACATTCAGTACTTC. Translating gives CASSEGVGDIQYF.

V gene TRBV7-3 combines with J gene TRBJ2-5; D unclear. The V end was cut by 4 bases, the J end by 2 bases, with 14 bases between. There are 15 residues in the CDR3. Per germline, CDR1 SGHTA and CDR2 FQGTGA. CDR3 in amino acids: CASSSPHRSQETQYF. CDR3 DNA sequence: TGTGCCAGCAGCTCCCCCCACAGAAGTCAAGAGACCCAGTACTTC.

This clonotype occurred once. The rearrangement uses TRBV25-1 and TRBJ2-2, with 12 positions matching TRBD1. Germline CDR1 and CDR2: MGHDK and SYGVNS. V lost 9 bases, J lost 0 bases, and 11 bases stayed unmatched. The CDR3 consists of 18 residues. The CDR3 bases are TGTGCCAGTGCCGGGACAGGGGGCCCCCTCGCGAACACCGGGGAGCTGTTTTTT. It is translated as CASAGTGGPLANTGELFF.

The J gene is TRBJ2-7, the V gene TRBV7-2; 7 bases align to TRBD2. The CDR3 is 14 residues long. From germline, CDR1 is SGHTA and CDR2 FQGNSA. After removal of 2 bases from V and 3 bases from J, the junction contained 4 bases not matched to a gene. The DNA of the CDR3 is TGTGCCAGCAGCTTACGGGAGGCCCGCTACGAGCAGTACTTC. Protein product: CASSLREARYEQYF. Full variable domain (missing parts from reference TRBV7-2 and TRBJ2-7): GAGVSQSPSNKVTEKGKDVELRCDPISGHTALYWYRQSLGQGLEFLIYFQGNSAPDKSGLPSDRFSAERTGGSVSTLTIQRTQQEDSAVYLCASSLREARYEQYFGPGTRLTVT.

This chain uses TRBV15 with TRBJ2-7; D unclear. Germline-derived CDR1 and CDR2 are LNHNV and YYDKDF (reference sequence). This CDR3 spans 13 amino acids. The V end lost 0 bases, the J end lost 3 bases, and 6 bases lay between the germline ends. This chain's CDR3 is CATSRDRGYEQYF. The CDR3 DNA is TGTGCCACCAGCAGAGATAGAGGCTACGAGCAGTACTTC.

This chain uses TRBV20-1 with TRBJ1-5; D is unclear. Germline lookup yields CDR1 DFQATT and CDR2 SNEGSKA (reference sequence). This CDR3 is built from 11 residues. The ends were cut back, 5 bases at V and 3 bases at J, with 5 bases in the middle. CDR3 in amino acids: CSAGNNQPQHF. For the CDR3, the DNA is TGCAGTGCTGGTAACAATCAGCCCCAGCATTTT.

This rearrangement joins TRBV30 to TRBJ1-1; tentatively, D is TRBD1 (5 bases). Germline-derived CDR1 and CDR2 are GTSNPN and SVGIG (reference sequence). Trimming took off 5 bases at V and 1 base at J, with 11 bases between the two ends. The CDR3 sequence is 13 residues long. CDR3 DNA sequence: TGTGCCTGGGAAAGACAGAAGAACACTGAAGCTTTCTTT. Encoded protein: CAWERQKNTEAFF. Based on the CDR3 plus reference TRBV30 and TRBJ1-1, the full variable domain is SQTIHQWPATLVQPVGSPLSLECTVEGTSNPNLYWYRQAAGRGLQLLFYSVGIGQISSEVPQNLSASRPQDRQFILSSKKLLLSDSGFYLCAWERQKNTEAFFGQGTRLTVV.

The chain employs TRBV7-2 and TRBJ2-1, with TRBD2 matching over 13 bases. The ends lost 6 bases at V and 8 bases at J; junction bases unmatched: 4. This CDR3 region has 14 residues. The germline gives CDR1 SGHTA, CDR2 FQGNSA. The CDR3 nucleotides are TGTGCCAGCAGAACTGGACTAGCGGGAGATGAGCAGTTCTTC. It encodes CASRTGLAGDEQFF.

The gene calls are TRBV12-3 or TRBV12-4 and TRBJ2-1; the D call may be TRBD1 or TRBD2 (5 bases each). V gave up 3 bases and J gave up 1 base, with 13 bases separating them. The CDR3 spans 16 residues. For the CDR3, the DNA is TGTGCCAGCAGTTTTTTTTCAGGGAGTTCCTACAATGAGCAGTTCTTC. It codes for CASSFFSGSSYNEQFF.

The rearrangement links TRBV19 to TRBJ2-5, with D maybe TRBD2 (6 bases). The V gene lost 6 bases and the J gene lost 5 bases, with 10 bases spanning the gap. CDR3 length equals 12 residues. Germline CDR1 is LNHDA and CDR2 is SQIVND (reference sequence). The CDR3, as DNA: TGTGCCAGTAGACTAGCCGGGGAGACCCAGTACTTC. This encodes CASRLAGETQYF. Drawing the rest from reference TRBV19 and TRBJ2-5, the complete variable domain is DGGITQSPKYLFRKEGQNVTLSCEQNLNHDAMYWYRQDPGQGLRLIYYSQIVNDFQKGDIAEGYSVSREKKESFPLTVTSAQKNPTAFYLCASRLAGETQYFGPGTRLLVL.

This chain connects TRBV3-1 to TRBJ2-1; no clear D. V lost 0 bases to trimming and J lost 4 bases, with 10 bases between them. The length of the CDR3 is 15 residues. Germline V gene data show CDR1 as LGHDT and CDR2 as YNNKEL (reference sequence). The CDR3 DNA follows: TGTGCCAGCAGCCAAGATAGGGCAGCTTACAATGAGCAGTTCTTC. Encoded protein: CASSQDRAAYNEQFF.

In this sample, this clonotype turned up once. This chain connects TRBV12-3 or TRBV12-4 to TRBJ2-3; maybe TRBD1 (5 bases). V gave up 7 bases and J gave up 1 base, with 12 bases separating them. CDR3 size: 14 residues. CDR3 region: CASNNRQRTDTQYF. The CDR3 DNA follows: TGTGCCAGCAATAACAGACAGCGCACAGATACGCAGTATTTT.

The chain employs TRBV10-3 and TRBJ2-7, with D perhaps TRBD2 (5 bases). V was clipped by 7 bases and J by 5 bases, with 15 bases between them. Germline loops: CDR1 ENHRY, CDR2 SYGVKD. The CDR3 length is 13 residues. This CDR3 is CAINTGLENEQYF. DNA for the CDR3: TGTGCCATCAATACGGGATTAGAAAACGAGCAGTACTTC.

The chain links TRBV20-1 to TRBJ1-6; no definite D call. The CDR3 is 15 residues long. Germline-derived CDR1 and CDR2 are DFQATT and SNEGSKA (reference sequence). Trimming removed 6 bases at V and 7 bases at J, with 19 bases between. As DNA, the CDR3 is TGCAGTGCCACGCCCGCCCACAGTAACAATTCACCCCTCCACTTT. This codes for CSATPAHSNNSPLHF.

The gene calls are TRBV7-2 and TRBJ2-5; D unclear. V lost 2 bases and J lost 2, with 12 bases in between. Per the germline V gene, CDR1 is SGHTA and CDR2 is FQGNSA. CDR3 length: 15 amino acids. CDR3 protein: CASSLQRSQQETQYF. CDR3 DNA: TGTGCCAGCAGCTTACAGAGGTCGCAACAAGAGACCCAGTACTTC.

The genes are TRBV7-2 and TRBJ2-3, with 8 positions matching TRBD2. Germline loops: CDR1 SGHTA, CDR2 FQGNSA. The V and J ends lost 4 bases and 2 bases, in that order; junction bases with no gene match: 8. The CDR3 consists of 16 residues. CDR3 in DNA: TGTGCCAGCAGCTCCAAAGCGGGAGCCCACACAGATACGCAGTATTTT. Its protein is CASSSKAGAHTDTQYF.

The rearrangement joins TRBV2 to TRBJ1-4, with TRBD1 matching over 7 bases. Germline V gives CDR1 SNHLY, CDR2 FYNNEI. The CDR3 totals 13 residues. V was pared by 5 bases and J by 8 bases, with 5 bases of the junction left unmatched. The CDR3 sequence is CASSKSGQEKLFF. CDR3 in DNA: TGTGCCAGCAGTAAATCGGGACAGGAAAAACTGTTTTTT.

The gene calls are TRBV19 and TRBJ2-2; D not certain. Deletions cut 4 bases from V and 5 bases from J, with 23 bases between. The CDR3 is 18 amino acids. Per the germline V gene, CDR1 is LNHDA and CDR2 is SQIVND (reference sequence). This chain's CDR3 is CASSSLYGFKTTTGELFF. CDR3 nucleotide sequence: TGTGCCAGTAGTAGCCTCTACGGCTTCAAGACCACGACCGGGGAGCTGTTTTTT. Based on the CDR3 plus reference TRBV19 and TRBJ2-2, the full variable domain is DGGITQSPKYLFRKEGQNVTLSCEQNLNHDAMYWYRQDPGQGLRLIYYSQIVNDFQKGDIAEGYSVSREKKESFPLTVTSAQKNPTAFYLCASSSLYGFKTTTGELFFGEGSRLTVL.

This chain uses TRBV7-2 with TRBJ1-6; D possibly corresponds to TRBD1 (6 bases). The ends were cut back, 8 bases at V and 4 bases at J, with 9 bases in the middle. This CDR3 comprises 13 residues. Germline CDR1 reads SGHTA; CDR2 reads FQGNSA. The CDR3 sequence is CASSDSYNSPLHF. Written as DNA, the CDR3 is TGTGCCAGCTCGGACAGTTATAATTCACCCCTCCACTTT.

This chain links TRBV20-1 with TRBJ2-1; D call uncertain. The V and J ends lost 3 bases and 4 bases respectively, with 10 bases between them. In germline, CDR1 is DFQATT, CDR2 SNEGSKA (reference sequence). The CDR3 is made up of 13 amino acids. For the CDR3, the DNA is TGCAGTGCTAGGGATGGCGTGTACAATGAGCAGTTCTTC. Translated, it gives CSARDGVYNEQFF.

This clonotype was seen just once. The chain links TRBV2 to TRBJ2-3; possibly TRBD2 for D (5 bases). The V gene's germline CDR1 is SNHLY and CDR2 FYNNEI. The CDR3 runs to 15 residues. The V end lost 0 bases, the J end lost 3 bases, and 10 bases lay between the germline ends. The CDR3 DNA reads as TGTGCCAGCAGTGAAGCCGGGGTAGCAACAGATACGCAGTATTTT. This codes for CASSEAGVATDTQYF.

This sequence joins TRBV6-6 and TRBJ1-5; TRBD1 matches at 7 bases. CDR1 and CDR2 (germline): MNHNY, SVGAGI (reference sequence). V dropped 2 bases and J dropped 7; count of bases not matched to a gene: 11. This CDR3 is 16 amino acids long. The CDR3 coding sequence is TGTGCCAGCAGTTACGCCGACAGGGCCGGAGGGCAGCCCCAGCATTTT. Protein sequence: CASSYADRAGGQPQHF.